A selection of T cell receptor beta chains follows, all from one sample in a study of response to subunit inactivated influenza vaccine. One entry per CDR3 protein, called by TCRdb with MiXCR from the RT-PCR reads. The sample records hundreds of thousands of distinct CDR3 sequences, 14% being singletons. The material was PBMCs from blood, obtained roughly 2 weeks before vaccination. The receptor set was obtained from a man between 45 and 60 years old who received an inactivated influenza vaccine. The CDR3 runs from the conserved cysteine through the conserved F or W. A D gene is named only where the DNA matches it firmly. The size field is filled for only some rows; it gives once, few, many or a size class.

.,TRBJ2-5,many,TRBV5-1,CASSGGSPETQYF,TGCGCCAGCAGTGGGGGTTCGCCAGAGACCCAGTACTTC
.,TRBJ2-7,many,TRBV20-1,CSAGYELTEQYF,TGCAGTGCTGGGTACGAACTTACCGAGCAGTACTTC
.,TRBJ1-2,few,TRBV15,CATSREWREQSYGYTF,TGTGCCACCAGCAGAGAATGGAGGGAACAGAGCTATGGCTACACCTTC
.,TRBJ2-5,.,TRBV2,CASSEAGTAKRGTQYF,TGTGCCAGCAGTGAAGCGGGGACAGCCAAGCGGGGGACCCAGTACTTC
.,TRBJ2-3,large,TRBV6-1,CASMDRGLTDTQYF,TGTGCCAGCATGGACCGGGGACTCACAGATACGCAGTATTTT
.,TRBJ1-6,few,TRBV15,CATSEEVYNSPLHF,TGTGCCACCAGCGAGGAGGTGTATAATTCACCCCTCCACTTT
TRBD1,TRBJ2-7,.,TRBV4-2,CASRLDRGSYEQYF,TGTGCCAGCAGGCTCGACAGGGGATCCTACGAGCAGTACTTC
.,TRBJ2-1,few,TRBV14,CASIQDERLAGYNEQFF,TGTGCCAGCATCCAAGATGAACGCCTAGCAGGCTACAATGAGCAGTTCTTC
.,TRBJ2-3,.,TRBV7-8,CASRDPVASTDTQYF,TGTGCCAGCAGAGACCCGGTGGCTAGCACAGATACGCAGTATTTT
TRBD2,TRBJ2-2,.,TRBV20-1,CSAEGTSGTGELFF,TGCAGTGCTGAAGGGACTAGCGGAACCGGGGAGCTGTTTTTT
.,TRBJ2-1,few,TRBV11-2,CASSLEPRGNEQFF,TGTGCCAGCAGCTTAGAACCACGGGGGAATGAGCAGTTCTTC
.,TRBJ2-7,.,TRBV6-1,CASINGGSYEQYF,TGTGCCAGCATAAACGGCGGATCCTACGAGCAGTACTTC
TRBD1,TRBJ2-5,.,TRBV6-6,CASRGRQGETQYF,TGTGCCAGCAGAGGACGACAGGGGGAGACCCAGTACTTC
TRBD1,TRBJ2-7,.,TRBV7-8,CASRGGTGRTYEQYF,TGTGCCAGCAGGGGGGGGACAGGGAGGACCTACGAGCAGTACTTC
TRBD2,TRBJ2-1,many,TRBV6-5,CASSYSRTSGARGQFF,TGTGCCAGCAGTTACTCGAGGACTAGCGGGGCGCGTGGGCAGTTCTTC
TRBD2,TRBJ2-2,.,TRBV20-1,CSARRTSGLLNTGELFF,TGCAGTGCTAGACGCACTAGCGGGCTACTCAACACCGGGGAGCTGTTTTTT
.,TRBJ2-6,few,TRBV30,CAWSKGSGLSGANVLTF,TGTGCCTGGAGCAAAGGGTCTGGTTTGTCTGGGGCCAACGTCCTGACTTTC
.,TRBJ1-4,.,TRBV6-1,CASSQGRTTNEKLFF,TGTGCCAGCAGTCAAGGGAGGACAACTAATGAAAAACTGTTTTTT
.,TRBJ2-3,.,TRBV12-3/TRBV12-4,CASRRLRTTDTQYF,TGTGCCAGCAGGAGACTCAGAACCACAGATACGCAGTATTTT
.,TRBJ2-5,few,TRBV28,CASSFREQETQYF,TGTGCCAGCAGTTTCCGAGAACAAGAGACCCAGTACTTC
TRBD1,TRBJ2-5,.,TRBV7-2,CASSTRQGARRETQYF,TGTGCCAGCAGCACCAGACAGGGGGCAAGACGAGAGACCCAGTACTTC
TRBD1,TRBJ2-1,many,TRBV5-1,CASSLAGTGANEQFF,TGCGCCAGCAGCTTGGCCGGGACAGGGGCAAATGAGCAGTTCTTC
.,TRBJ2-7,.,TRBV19,CASSYTSSSYEQYF,TGTGCCAGTAGTTATACCTCATCTTCCTACGAGCAGTACTTC
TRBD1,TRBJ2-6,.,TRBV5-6,CASSLESDRSSSGANVLTF,TGTGCCAGCAGCTTGGAGTCGGACAGGTCCTCTTCTGGGGCCAACGTCCTGACTTTC
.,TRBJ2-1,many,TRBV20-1,CSAKGLYNEQFF,TGCAGTGCTAAAGGGCTCTACAATGAGCAGTTCTTC
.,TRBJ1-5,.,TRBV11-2,CASSLGRSQPQHF,TGTGCCAGCAGCTTAGGGCGAAGTCAGCCCCAGCATTTT
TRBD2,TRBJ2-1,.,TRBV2,CTRSGPGLAGVHAENEQFF,TGTACCCGCAGTGGTCCGGGACTAGCGGGAGTGCACGCAGAGAATGAGCAGTTCTTC
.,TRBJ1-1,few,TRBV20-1,CSAREWGARGTEAFF,TGCAGTGCTAGAGAATGGGGGGCGCGGGGCACTGAAGCTTTCTTT
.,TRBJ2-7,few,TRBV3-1,CASRGVQEQYF,TGTGCCAGCCGAGGAGTACAAGAGCAGTACTTC
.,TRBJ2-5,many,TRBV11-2,CASSLDPRGETQYF,TGTGCCAGCAGCTTAGATCCAAGAGGAGAGACCCAGTACTTC
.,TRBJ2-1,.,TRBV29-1,CSGAGGGSYNEQFF,TGCAGCGGAGCAGGGGGCGGGAGTTACAATGAGCAGTTCTTC
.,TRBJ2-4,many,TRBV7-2,CASSLDGGNIQYF,TGTGCCAGCAGCTTAGACGGCGGAAACATTCAGTACTTC
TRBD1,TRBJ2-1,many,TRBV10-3,CAISEGTGTPTDEQFF,TGTGCCATCAGTGAGGGGACAGGGACACCTACGGATGAGCAGTTCTTC
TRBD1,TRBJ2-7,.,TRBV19,CASSFRDRIYEQYF,TGTGCCAGTAGTTTTCGGGACAGGATCTACGAGCAGTACTTC
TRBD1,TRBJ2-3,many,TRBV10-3,CAISDGQGGTDTQYF,TGTGCCATCAGTGATGGACAGGGAGGAACAGATACGCAGTATTTT
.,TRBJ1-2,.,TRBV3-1,CASSQANNGYTF,TGTGCCAGCAGCCAAGCTAACAATGGCTACACCTTC
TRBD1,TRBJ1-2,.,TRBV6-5,CASSYVGQGNYGYTF,TGTGCCAGCAGTTATGTCGGACAGGGTAACTATGGCTACACCTTC
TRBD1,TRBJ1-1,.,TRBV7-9,CASSVGIDRDTEAFF,TGTGCCAGCAGCGTCGGAATTGACAGGGACACTGAAGCTTTCTTT
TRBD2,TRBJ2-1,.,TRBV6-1,CASSPGLAGGKYNEQFF,TGTGCCAGCAGTCCAGGACTAGCGGGAGGGAAGTACAATGAGCAGTTCTTC
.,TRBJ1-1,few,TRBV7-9,CASSFQGPNTEAFF,TGTGCCAGCAGCTTCCAGGGACCGAACACTGAAGCTTTCTTT
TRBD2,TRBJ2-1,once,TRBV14,CASSQAWTSGDNEQFF,TGTGCCAGCAGCCAAGCCTGGACTAGCGGGGACAATGAGCAGTTCTTC
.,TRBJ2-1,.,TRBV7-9,CASSLEGAPNEQFF,TGTGCCAGCAGCTTAGAAGGGGCCCCAAATGAGCAGTTCTTC
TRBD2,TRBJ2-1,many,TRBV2,CASRGGIEQFF,TGTGCCAGCAGGGGGGGGATTGAGCAGTTCTTC
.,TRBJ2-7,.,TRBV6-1,CASNRTGAAYEQYF,TGTGCCAGCAACCGTACGGGGGCCGCCTACGAGCAGTACTTC
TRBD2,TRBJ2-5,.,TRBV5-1,CASSPARGGVQETQYF,TGCGCCAGCAGCCCCGCTCGGGGGGGCGTCCAAGAGACCCAGTACTTC
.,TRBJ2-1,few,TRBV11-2,CASSFSIRGTSYNEQFF,TGTGCCAGCAGCTTTAGCATTCGGGGGACGTCCTACAATGAGCAGTTCTTC
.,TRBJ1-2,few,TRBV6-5,CASSSHPEGVYGYTF,TGTGCCAGCAGTTCCCACCCGGAGGGGGTCTATGGCTACACCTTC
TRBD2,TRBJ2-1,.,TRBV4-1,CASSRVGTSEFHEQFF,TGCGCCAGCAGCCGAGTCGGGACTAGCGAATTCCATGAGCAGTTCTTC
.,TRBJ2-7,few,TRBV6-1,CASSRYEQYF,TGTGCCAGCAGTAGGTACGAGCAGTACTTC